This T cell receptor beta chain stems from a study of PD-L1 blockade in urothelial cancer. Time point given: pretreatment peripheral blood. TCRdb keeps only in-frame clones here, not all; method: immunoSEQ multiplex PCR. The sample comprises some 71,000 clones, 70% to 90% of which are singletons, and approximately 6.7% rests with the top ten. Trimming shortened V by 6 bases and J by 5 bases, and 16 bases separated the two germline ends. The V gene's germline CDR1 is MDHEN and CDR2 SYDVKM. The CDR3 has 15 amino acids. The rearrangement uses TRBV28 and TRBJ2-2, with D possibly matching TRBD1 (7 bases). This receptor was obtained from a man aged 35 to 55 with urothelial cancer. The input for sequencing was PBMCs, taken around atezolizumab (anti-PD-L1) treatment. The CDR3 sequence is CASRTQTGRTGELFF. CDR3 in DNA: TGTGCCAGCAGGACACAGACAGGGAGGACCGGGGAGCTGTTTTTT.